A single T cell receptor (beta chain) is shown here with its context. Its antigen is not identified. From germline, CDR1 is MNHNS and CDR2 SASEGT. The V and J ends lost 2 bases and 7 bases respectively, with 9 bases between them. The CDR3 extends over 12 amino acids. The data belong to a study of T cell repertoires in cytomegalovirus infection. Turning to the study itself: In public TCR beta signatures, there were indications of both CMV infection and matching HLA type.

TCRdb reprocessed the reads via MiXCR and lists one record per CDR3 protein. The table shows about 920,000 distinct CDR3 sequences, with about a third occurring only once. Study findings and constraints: In two of eight donors, the top clonotype was HLA-C-restricted CMV-specific. Frequencies of public TCR beta families were cumulated, and this identified carriers of CMV plus the relevant HLA.

The chain recombines TRBV6-1 with TRBJ2-7; no reliable D call. This sample comprised cultured CD8+ T cells from PBMCs, obtained from culture after CMV antigen stimulation. The receptor's source is a human donor in good health (CMV status not recorded). Some clones in this sample may be carry-over from other donors' samples. For the CDR3, the DNA is TGTGCCAGCAGTGAATCCTTCTGGGAGCAGTACTTC. It specifies CASSESFWEQYF.